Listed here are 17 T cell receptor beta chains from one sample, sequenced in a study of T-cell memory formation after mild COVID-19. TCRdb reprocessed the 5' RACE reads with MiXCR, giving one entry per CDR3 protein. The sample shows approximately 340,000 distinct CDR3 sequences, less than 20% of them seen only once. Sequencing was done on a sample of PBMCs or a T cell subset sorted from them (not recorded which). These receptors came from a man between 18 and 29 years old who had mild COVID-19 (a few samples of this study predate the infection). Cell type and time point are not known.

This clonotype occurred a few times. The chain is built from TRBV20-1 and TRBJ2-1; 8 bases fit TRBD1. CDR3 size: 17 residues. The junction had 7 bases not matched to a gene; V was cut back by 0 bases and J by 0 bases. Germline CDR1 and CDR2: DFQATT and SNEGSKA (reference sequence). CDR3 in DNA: TGCAGTGCTAGAGATCAAGAGACAGGGGTCTCCTACAATGAGCAGTTCTTC. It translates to CSARDQETGVSYNEQFF.

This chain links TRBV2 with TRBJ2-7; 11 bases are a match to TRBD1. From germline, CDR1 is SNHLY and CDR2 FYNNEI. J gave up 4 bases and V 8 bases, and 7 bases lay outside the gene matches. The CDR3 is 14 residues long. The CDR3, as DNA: TGTGCCAGCGGGAGGACAGGGGGCGGTTACGAGCAGTACTTC. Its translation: CASGRTGGGYEQYF.

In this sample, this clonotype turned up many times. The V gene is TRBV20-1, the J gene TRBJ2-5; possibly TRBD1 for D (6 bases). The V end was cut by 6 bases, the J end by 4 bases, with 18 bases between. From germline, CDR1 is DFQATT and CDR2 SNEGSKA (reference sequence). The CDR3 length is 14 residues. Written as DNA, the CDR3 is TGCAGTGCCGAACCCGGGACACAGGGAGAGACCCAGTACTTC. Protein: CSAEPGTQGETQYF.

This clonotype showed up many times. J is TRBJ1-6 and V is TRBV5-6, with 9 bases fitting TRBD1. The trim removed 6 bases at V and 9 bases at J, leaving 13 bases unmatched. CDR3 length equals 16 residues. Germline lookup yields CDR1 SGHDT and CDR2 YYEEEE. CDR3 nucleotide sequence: TGTGCCAGCAACTCCCGGACGGGGACAGGGTTTTCACCCCTCCACTTT. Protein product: CASNSRTGTGFSPLHF.

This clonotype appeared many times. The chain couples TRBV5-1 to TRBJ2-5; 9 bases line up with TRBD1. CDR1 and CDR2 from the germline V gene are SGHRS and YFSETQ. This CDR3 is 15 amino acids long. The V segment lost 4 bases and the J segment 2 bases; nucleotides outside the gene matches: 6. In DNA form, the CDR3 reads TGCGCCAGCAGCCGCTACGGACAGGGGCAAGAGACCCAGTACTTC. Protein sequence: CASSRYGQGQETQYF. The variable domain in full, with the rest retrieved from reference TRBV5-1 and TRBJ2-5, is KAGVTQTPRYLIKTRGQQVTLSCSPISGHRSVSWYQQTPGQGLQFLFEYFSETQRNKGNFPGRFSGRQFSNSRSEMNVSTLELGDSALYLCASSRYGQGQETQYFGPGTRLLVL.

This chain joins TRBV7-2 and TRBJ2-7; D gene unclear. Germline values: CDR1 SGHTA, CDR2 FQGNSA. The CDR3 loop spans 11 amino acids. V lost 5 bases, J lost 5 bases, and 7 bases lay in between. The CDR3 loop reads CASSPNHEQYF. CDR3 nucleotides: TGTGCCAGCAGCCCCAACCACGAGCAGTACTTC.

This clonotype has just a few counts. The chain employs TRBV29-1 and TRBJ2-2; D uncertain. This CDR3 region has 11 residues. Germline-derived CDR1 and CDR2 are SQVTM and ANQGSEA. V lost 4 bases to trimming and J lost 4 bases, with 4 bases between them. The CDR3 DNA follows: TGCAGCGTTGCGGGCACCGGGGAGCTGTTTTTT. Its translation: CSVAGTGELFF.

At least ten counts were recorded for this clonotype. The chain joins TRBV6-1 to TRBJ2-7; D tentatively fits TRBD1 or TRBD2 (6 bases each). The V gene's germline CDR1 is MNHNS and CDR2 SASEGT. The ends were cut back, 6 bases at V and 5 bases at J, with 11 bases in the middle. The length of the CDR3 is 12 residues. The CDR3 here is CASSRRGDEQYF. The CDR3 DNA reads TGTGCCAGCAGCAGAAGGGGGGACGAGCAGTACTTC.

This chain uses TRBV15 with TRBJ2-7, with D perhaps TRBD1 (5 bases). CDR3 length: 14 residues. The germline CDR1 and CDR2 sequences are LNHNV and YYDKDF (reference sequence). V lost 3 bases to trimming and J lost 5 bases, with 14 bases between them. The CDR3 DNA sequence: TGTGCCACCAGCAGGGACATTCCGGCCCACGAGCAGTACTTC. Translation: CATSRDIPAHEQYF.

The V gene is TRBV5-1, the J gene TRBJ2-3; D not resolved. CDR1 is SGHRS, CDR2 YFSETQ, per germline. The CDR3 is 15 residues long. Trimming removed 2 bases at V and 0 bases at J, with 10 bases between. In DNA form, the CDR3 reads TGCGCCAGCAGCTTCGTCGGAGCTAGCACAGATACGCAGTATTTT. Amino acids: CASSFVGASTDTQYF.

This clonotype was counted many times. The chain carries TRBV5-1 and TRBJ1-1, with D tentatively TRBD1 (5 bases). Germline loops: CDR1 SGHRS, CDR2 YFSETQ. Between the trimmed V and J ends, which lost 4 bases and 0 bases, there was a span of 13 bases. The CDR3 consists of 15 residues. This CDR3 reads CASSMVGGMNTEAFF. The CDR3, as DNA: TGCGCCAGCAGCATGGTGGGGGGAATGAACACTGAAGCTTTCTTT.

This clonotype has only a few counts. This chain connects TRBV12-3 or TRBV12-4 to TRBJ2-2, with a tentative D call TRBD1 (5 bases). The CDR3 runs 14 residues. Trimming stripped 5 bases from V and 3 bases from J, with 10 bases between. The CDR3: CASSLGQYTGELFF. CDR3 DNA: TGTGCCAGCAGTCTCGGACAATACACCGGGGAGCTGTTTTTT.

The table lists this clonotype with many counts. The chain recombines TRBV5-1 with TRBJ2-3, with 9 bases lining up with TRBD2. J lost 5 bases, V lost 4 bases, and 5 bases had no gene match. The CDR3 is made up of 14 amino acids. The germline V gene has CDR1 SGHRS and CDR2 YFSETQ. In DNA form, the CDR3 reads TGCGCCAGCAGCCGCAGCGGGGGGCAAGATACGCAGTATTTT. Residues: CASSRSGGQDTQYF.

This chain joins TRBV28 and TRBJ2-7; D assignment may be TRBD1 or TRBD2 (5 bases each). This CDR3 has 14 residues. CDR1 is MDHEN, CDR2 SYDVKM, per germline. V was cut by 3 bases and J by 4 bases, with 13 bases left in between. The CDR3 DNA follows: TGTGCCAGCAGTTTGTTTGGGGGTGGTTACGAGCAGTACGTC. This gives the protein CASSLFGGGYEQYV.

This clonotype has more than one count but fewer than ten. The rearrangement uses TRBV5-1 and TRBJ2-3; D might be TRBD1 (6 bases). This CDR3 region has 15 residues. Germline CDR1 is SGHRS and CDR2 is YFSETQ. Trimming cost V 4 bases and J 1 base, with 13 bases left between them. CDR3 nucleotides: TGCGCCAGCAGCCCAAGGACAGTGCGCACAGATACGCAGTATTTT. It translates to CASSPRTVRTDTQYF.

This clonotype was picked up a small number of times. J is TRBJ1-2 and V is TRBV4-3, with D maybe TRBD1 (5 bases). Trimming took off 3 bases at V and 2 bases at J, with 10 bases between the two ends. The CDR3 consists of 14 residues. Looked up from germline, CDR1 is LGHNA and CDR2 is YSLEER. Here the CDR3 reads CASSHRDGNYGYTF. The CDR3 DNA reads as TGCGCCAGCAGCCACAGGGATGGGAACTATGGCTACACCTTC.

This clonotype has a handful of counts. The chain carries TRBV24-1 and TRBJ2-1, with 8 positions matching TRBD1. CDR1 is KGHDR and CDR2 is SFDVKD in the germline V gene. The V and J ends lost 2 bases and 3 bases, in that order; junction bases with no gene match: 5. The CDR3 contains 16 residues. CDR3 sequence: CATSDSDRDLYNEQFF. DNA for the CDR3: TGTGCCACCAGTGATTCGGACAGGGACCTCTACAATGAGCAGTTCTTC.